This TCR beta chain came from a study of shared clonotypes between healthy human individuals. Findings and caveats of the study: Sampling was confined to blood; repertoires within tissues likely differ.

Worth noting for this clone: What it recognizes is unknown.

CDR1 is SGHVS and CDR2 is FNYEAQ in the germline V gene. The CDR3 length is 14 residues. V lost 0 bases, J lost 8 bases, and 5 bases stayed unmatched. Deep-level settings were used for running the assay. Unsorted PBMC contributed approximately 0.3 ug DNA, 25,000 to 35,000 T cell genomes, to each replicate PCR. PBMC DNA, left unsorted, was sequenced on ten immunoSEQ deep assay plates. Using immunoSEQ multiplex PCR, the repertoire was profiled, and TCRdb retains in-frame clones only, with some absent. The repertoire holds about 490,000 clones, with roughly 78% as singletons. V gene TRBV7-6 combines with J gene TRBJ1-1; 8 bases match TRBD1. This TCR was sampled from a woman aged 40-49 years in good health. Some clones in this sample may be carry-over from other donors' samples. The sample was PBMCs. In DNA form, the CDR3 reads TGTGCCAGCAGCTTAGCCGGGACAGGTTCCGAAGCTTTCTTT. Its protein is CASSLAGTGSEAFF.